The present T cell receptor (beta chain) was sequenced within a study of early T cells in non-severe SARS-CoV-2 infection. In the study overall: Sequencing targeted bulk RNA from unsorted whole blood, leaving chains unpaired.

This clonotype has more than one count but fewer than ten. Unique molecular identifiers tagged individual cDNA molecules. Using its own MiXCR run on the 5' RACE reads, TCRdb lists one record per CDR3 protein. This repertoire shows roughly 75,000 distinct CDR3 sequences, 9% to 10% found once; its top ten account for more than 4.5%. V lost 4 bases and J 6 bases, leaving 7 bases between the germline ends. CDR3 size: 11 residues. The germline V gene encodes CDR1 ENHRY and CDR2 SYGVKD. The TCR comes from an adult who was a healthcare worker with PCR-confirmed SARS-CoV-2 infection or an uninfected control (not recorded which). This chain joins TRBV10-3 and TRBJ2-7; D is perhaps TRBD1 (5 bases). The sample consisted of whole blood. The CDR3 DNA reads TGTGCCATCAGTGTAGGGGTCGAGCAGTACTTC. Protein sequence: CAISVGVEQYF.